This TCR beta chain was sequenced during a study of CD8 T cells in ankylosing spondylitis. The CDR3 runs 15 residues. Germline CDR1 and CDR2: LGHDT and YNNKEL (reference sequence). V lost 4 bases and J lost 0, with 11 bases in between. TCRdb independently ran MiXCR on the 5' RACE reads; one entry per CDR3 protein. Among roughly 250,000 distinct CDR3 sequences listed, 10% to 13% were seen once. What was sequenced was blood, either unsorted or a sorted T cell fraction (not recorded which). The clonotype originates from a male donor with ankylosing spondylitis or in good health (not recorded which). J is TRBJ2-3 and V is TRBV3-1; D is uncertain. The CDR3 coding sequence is TGTGCCAGCAGCCTGTTAGGCGGAAGCACAGATACGCAGTATTTT. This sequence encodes CASSLLGGSTDTQYF.